Shown below are 2 T cell receptor beta chains from a single sample sequenced in a study of T cells in Graves' hyperthyroidism and ophthalmopathy. RNA transcripts gave rise to amplified TCR beta CDR3 regions. An initial round of RT-PCR targeting the TCR CDR3 relied on the HTBI primer set. MiXCR was run by TCRdb on the multiplex PCR reads, yielding one entry per CDR3 protein. This table has approximately 610,000 distinct CDR3 sequences, approximately 14% appearing once. Specimen: blood. Receptors were obtained from a woman in her thirties or forties with Graves' ophthalmopathy.

This clonotype was seen ten or more times. This chain joins TRBV28 and TRBJ1-1; 7 nucleotides align to TRBD1. The CDR3 covers 16 residues. Looked up from germline, CDR1 is MDHEN and CDR2 is SYDVKM. The V and J ends lost 2 bases and 0 bases, in that order; junction bases with no gene match: 6. The CDR3: CASSLAGQTLNTEAFF. As DNA, the CDR3 is TGTGCCAGCAGTTTAGCGGGACAGACTTTGAACACTGAAGCTTTCTTT.

The chain recombines TRBV28 with TRBJ1-3; 10 nucleotides agree with TRBD1. The V segment lost 11 bases and the J segment 0 bases; nucleotides outside the gene matches: 16. The CDR3 extends over 18 amino acids. From germline, CDR1 is MDHEN and CDR2 SYDVKM. The chain's CDR3 is CAGGSGQGINLSGNTIYF. The CDR3, as DNA: TGTGCCGGGGGTTCGGGACAGGGGATCAACCTCTCTGGAAACACCATATATTTT.